Listed below are T cell receptor beta chains from one sample, sequenced in a study of PD-L1 blockade in urothelial cancer. TCRdb's copy holds only in-frame clones and misses some; the assay was immunoSEQ multiplex PCR. Of 45,000 to 60,000 clones listed, around 90% are singletons. Specimen: PBMCs, collected around atezolizumab (anti-PD-L1) treatment. The receptors derive from a man in his sixties with urothelial cancer. The CDR3 runs from the conserved cysteine through the conserved F or W. Size tells how often a clone was seen (once, few, many) or the class of an expanded clone, and some rows leave it out.

size: .
V: TRBV18
J: TRBJ2-7
CDR3: CASSRTSGGAGSNEQYF

size: .
V: TRBV19
J: TRBJ2-7
CDR3: CASSKGTSYEQYF

size: .
V: TRBV4-1
J: TRBJ2-1
CDR3: CASSQDRTGMYNEQFF

size: .
V: TRBV11-3
J: TRBJ2-5
CDR3: CASSFGLGETQYF

size: .
V: TRBV6-5
J: TRBJ2-1
CDR3: CASSSDIEQFF

size: .
V: TRBV10-1
J: TRBJ1-4
CDR3: CASSRGSGEKLFF

size: few
V: TRBV18
J: TRBJ1-1
CDR3: CASRLRGGLLSTEAFF

size: .
V: TRBV5-6
J: TRBJ1-6
CDR3: CASSLSNSPLHF

size: .
V: TRBV28
J: TRBJ2-7
CDR3: CASSSGTGTPYEQYF

size: .
V: TRBV25-1
J: TRBJ1-2
CDR3: CASSELEGSGYTF